Below are 17 T cell receptor beta chains sequenced from a single sample in a study of blood T cells in healthy people across ages. The second PCR ran 7 to 11 cycles with a sample-barcoded 5' primer and J-beta primers. MiXCR, run by TCRdb on the 5' RACE reads, gives a single entry per CDR3 protein. The table shows over 1,200,000 distinct CDR3 sequences, with approximately 59% occurring only once. Sequenced input: blood. The receptors come from a man aged 18 to 30 in good health.

The chain employs TRBV20-1 and TRBJ2-3, with 7 bases lining up with TRBD2. This CDR3 has 13 residues. The V gene's germline CDR1 is DFQATT and CDR2 SNEGSKA (reference sequence). J lost 1 base, V lost 8 bases, and 6 bases had no gene match. The CDR3 nucleotides read TGCAGTCTTAGGGGAGGGGGCACAGATACGCAGTATTTT. It is translated as CSLRGGGTDTQYF.

The genes are TRBV6-2 or TRBV6-3 and TRBJ2-5, with D possibly being TRBD2 (6 bases). The J call is in doubt because the DNA end fits TRBJ2-7 better. Germline CDR1 is MNHEY and CDR2 is SVGEGT. The CDR3 runs to 13 residues. CDR3 sequence: CASQAGTTYEQYF. For the CDR3, the DNA is TGTGCCAGCCAGGCGGGGACCACCTACGAGCAGTACTTC.

V usage is TRBV20-1 and J usage is TRBJ2-1, with D possibly matching TRBD1 (6 bases). The CDR3 has 12 amino acids. The V and J ends lost 3 bases and 10 bases respectively, with 13 bases between them. The germline V gene has CDR1 DFQATT and CDR2 SNEGSKA (reference sequence). The CDR3 sequence is CSARKQGDEQFF. CDR3 bases: TGCAGTGCTAGGAAACAGGGCGACGAGCAGTTCTTC.

This chain connects TRBV20-1 to TRBJ2-3; D not certain. The CDR3 consists of 15 residues. CDR1 is DFQATT and CDR2 is SNEGSKA in the germline V gene (reference sequence). V lost 3 bases to trimming and J lost 0 bases, with 13 bases between them. This chain's CDR3 is CSASPEFSSTDTQYF. Written as DNA, the CDR3 is TGCAGTGCTAGTCCGGAGTTCTCTAGCACAGATACGCAGTATTTT.

This clonotype was found once. The chain couples TRBV25-1 to TRBJ1-4; D gene ambiguous. CDR1 is MGHDK, CDR2 SYGVNS, per germline. The CDR3 is 16 residues long. Trimming cost V 0 bases and J 2 bases, with 10 bases left between them. The CDR3 bases are TGTGCCAGCAGTGAATACGGCCCAGAGACTAATGAAAAACTGTTTTTT. Its protein product is CASSEYGPETNEKLFF. The whole variable domain, filled in from reference TRBV25-1 and TRBJ1-4, reads EADIYQTPRYLVIGTGKKITLECSQTMGHDKMYWYQQDPGMELHLIHYSYGVNSTEKGDLSSESTVSRIRTEHFPLTLESARPSHTSQYLCASSEYGPETNEKLFFGSGTQLSVL.

The chain carries TRBV4-2 and TRBJ2-1; D might be TRBD2 (7 bases). The germline V gene has CDR1 LGHNA and CDR2 YNFKEQ. Trimming shortened V by 0 bases and J by 1 base, and 13 bases separated the two germline ends. The CDR3 contains 17 residues. Here the CDR3 reads CASSQDEGRGSYNEQFF. The CDR3 DNA is TGTGCCAGCAGCCAAGATGAGGGGAGGGGGTCCTACAATGAGCAGTTCTTC.

V usage is TRBV14 and J usage is TRBJ2-1, with 8 bases aligning to TRBD2. Looked up from germline, CDR1 is SGHDN and CDR2 is FVKESK. The CDR3 contains 16 residues. With 2 bases clipped from V and 3 bases from J, the junction kept 6 bases outside the gene matches. In DNA, the CDR3 is TGTGCCAGCAGCCAACCTGGACTAGCCGACTACAATGAGCAGTTCTTC. Amino acid sequence: CASSQPGLADYNEQFF.

The rearrangement links TRBV29-1 to TRBJ2-3, with TRBD2 identical over 7 bases. This CDR3 region has 15 residues. The V gene's germline CDR1 is SQVTM and CDR2 ANQGSEA. After removal of 1 base from V and 4 bases from J, the junction contained 8 bases not matched to a gene. The CDR3 loop reads CSVEVRGSLADTQYF. The CDR3 DNA reads as TGCAGCGTTGAAGTCCGCGGGAGCCTGGCAGATACGCAGTATTTT.

The chain carries TRBV10-3 and TRBJ1-1; 7 nucleotides match TRBD1. V lost 10 bases to trimming and J lost 6 bases; unmatched junction nucleotides: 26. The CDR3 loop spans 18 amino acids. Looked up from germline, CDR1 is ENHRY and CDR2 is SYGVKD. CDR3 in DNA: TGTGCCACCTGGGGGGGGACAGAGAGACCCAGGGGGGGGCCTGAAGCTTTCTTT. It specifies CATWGGTERPRGGPEAFF.

The rearrangement links TRBV28 to TRBJ2-1; the match to TRBD2 covers 7 bases. J was trimmed by 4 bases and V by 7 bases; bases with no gene match: 13. Germline CDR1 is MDHEN and CDR2 is SYDVKM. The CDR3 consists of 16 residues. In DNA, the CDR3 is TGTGCCAGCATGGAGACTGGCGGGGGAACTTACAATGAGCAGTTCTTC. It encodes CASMETGGGTYNEQFF.

This chain uses TRBV12-3 or TRBV12-4 with TRBJ1-4; TRBD1 might be the D (5 bases). V was trimmed by 3 bases and J by 0 bases, leaving 14 bases between them. The CDR3 length is 17 residues. The CDR3 reads CASSFLLTAATNEKLFF. DNA of the CDR3: TGTGCCAGCAGTTTCCTCCTGACAGCCGCAACTAATGAAAAACTGTTTTTT.

The sample holds a few counts of this clonotype. The chain couples TRBV11-2 to TRBJ2-5; no reliable D call. V was cut by 2 bases and J by 1 base, with 17 bases left in between. CDR1 is SGHAT and CDR2 is FQNNGV in the germline V gene. The CDR3 consists of 17 residues. The chain's CDR3 is CASSLNVGGSIQETQYF. CDR3 sequence (DNA): TGTGCCAGCAGCTTAAACGTCGGCGGTTCAATCCAAGAGACCCAGTACTTC.

The chain has TRBV7-2 and TRBJ1-1; D ambiguous. In germline, CDR1 is SGHTA, CDR2 FQGNSA. V lost 5 bases to trimming and J lost 11 bases, with 21 bases between them. There are 14 residues in the CDR3. In DNA form, the CDR3 reads TGTGCCAGCAGCCTCCGGACCCCTACACTGAGGGCTTTCTTT. It translates to CASSLRTPTLRAFF.

This clonotype was counted a few times. V usage is TRBV4-1 and J usage is TRBJ1-6; 9 bases are shared with TRBD1. The CDR3 is made up of 17 amino acids. In germline, CDR1 is MGHRA, CDR2 YSYEKL. The J segment lost 7 bases and the V segment lost 3 bases, leaving 10 bases of the junction unmatched. CDR3 amino acids: CASSQIVAGQGNSPLHF. For the CDR3, the DNA is TGCGCCAGCAGCCAGATTGTCGCGGGACAGGGCAATTCACCCCTCCACTTT.

The chain carries TRBV5-1 and TRBJ2-1, with D unresolved. The ends were cut back, 4 bases at V and 7 bases at J, with 18 bases in the middle. Germline V CDR1 and CDR2: SGHRS, YFSETQ. The CDR3 contains 15 residues. The CDR3 DNA is TGCGCCAGCAGCACGACCGACCTGCTGGGTAATGAGCAGTTCTTC. This gives the protein CASSTTDLLGNEQFF. Full variable domain (remainder filled in from reference TRBV5-1 and TRBJ2-1): KAGVTQTPRYLIKTRGQQVTLSCSPISGHRSVSWYQQTPGQGLQFLFEYFSETQRNKGNFPGRFSGRQFSNSRSEMNVSTLELGDSALYLCASSTTDLLGNEQFFGPGTRLTVL.

The chain has TRBV20-1 and TRBJ2-3; D call uncertain. Trimming removed 2 bases from V and 5 bases from J, with 5 bases in between. CDR1 DFQATT and CDR2 SNEGSKA come from the germline V gene (reference sequence). The CDR3 covers 11 residues. The CDR3 sequence is CSARIIDTQYF. The CDR3 nucleotides read TGCAGTGCTAGAATTATAGATACGCAGTATTTT.

The chain joins TRBV2 to TRBJ2-6, with a possible D match to TRBD1 (6 bases). Trimming removed 7 bases at V and 4 bases at J, with 14 bases between. Germline V gives CDR1 SNHLY, CDR2 FYNNEI. There are 15 residues in the CDR3. The CDR3 DNA sequence: TGTGCCAGCAAGGCAGGGGCAACGGGGGCCAACGTCCTGACTTTC. As protein: CASKAGATGANVLTF.